A selection of T cell receptor beta chains follows, all from one sample in a study of T-cell reconstitution after alpha-beta-depleted transplantation in children. TCRdb called the PCR reads again in MiXCR, with one record for every CDR3 protein. The data contain some 150,000 distinct CDR3 sequences, around 8.8% of them seen just once; the ten biggest clones take up 15% to 20%. The sequencing used PBMCs, mostly from graft donor cells, collected 180 days after TCRalphabeta/CD19-depleted stem cell transplant. The source of these receptors is a female patient aged 2-9 years who had a stem cell transplant for congenital amegakaryocytic thrombocytopenia, so the T cells may come from the graft donor. The CDR3 runs from the conserved cysteine through the conserved F or W. The D gene is left open where the match is weak. Clone size is not always given. Where it is, it says once, few, many or a class for expanded clones.

J gene | D gene | V gene | clone size | CDR3 protein | CDR3 DNA
TRBJ2-1 | TRBD1 | TRBV12-3/TRBV12-4 | . | CASSSQGAQYNEQFF | TGTGCCAGCAGTTCCCAGGGGGCGCAGTACAATGAGCAGTTCTTC
TRBJ1-1 | . | TRBV7-8 | medium-sized | CASGQVAGEAFF | TGTGCCTCGGGGCAGGTCGCGGGTGAAGCTTTCTTT
TRBJ2-3 | TRBD2 | TRBV20-1 | many | CSAGTSGGSWGDTQYF | TGCAGTGCTGGGACTAGCGGGGGTTCCTGGGGAGATACGCAGTATTTT
TRBJ2-4 | . | TRBV5-6 | few | CASSHRAGTSTFLAKNIQYF | TGTGCCAGCAGCCATCGAGCCGGGACATCGACCTTCCTAGCCAAAAACATTCAGTACTTC
TRBJ1-1 | . | TRBV6-1 | many | CASSLGTPFEAFF | TGTGCCAGCAGTCTAGGCACACCCTTCGAAGCTTTCTTT
TRBJ2-3 | TRBD2 | TRBV28 | few | CASSTFGLAGVADTQYF | TGTGCCAGCAGCACTTTTGGACTAGCGGGAGTGGCAGATACGCAGTATTTT
TRBJ1-6 | . | TRBV6-1 | . | CASSTLYGPRNNSPLHF | TGTGCCAGCAGTACCCTGTACGGGCCACGCAATAATTCACCCCTCCACTTT
TRBJ2-3 | . | TRBV20-1 | many | CSARDSTGRTDTQYF | TGCAGTGCTAGAGATTCGACAGGGAGGACAGATACGCAGTATTTT
TRBJ2-1 | TRBD2 | TRBV5-1 | many | CASSSGSGRANEQFF | TGCGCCAGCAGCTCGGGTAGCGGGAGGGCCAATGAGCAGTTCTTC
TRBJ2-7 | TRBD1 | TRBV20-1 | many | CSARPPRGPSYEQYF | TGCAGTGCTCGACCCCCCAGGGGGCCATCCTACGAGCAGTACTTC
TRBJ1-3 | . | TRBV5-1 | . | CASSLGRTPGNTIYF | TGCGCCAGCAGCTTGGGTCGGACTCCTGGAAACACCATATATTTT
TRBJ2-1 | TRBD2 | TRBV20-1 | . | CSVPWVQKAGFFYNERFF | TGCAGTGTCCCTTGGGTTCAAAAAGCGGGATTTTTCTACAATGAGCGGTTCTTC
TRBJ2-3 | TRBD2 | TRBV6-5 | . | CASSYSRAGDTQYF | TGTGCCAGCAGTTACTCCCGAGCGGGGGATACGCAGTATTTT
TRBJ2-7 | TRBD1 | TRBV20-1 | many | CSAVQGWRDEQYF | TGCAGTGCTGTACAGGGGTGGCGGGACGAGCAGTACTTC
TRBJ2-1 | . | TRBV4-1 | many | CASSQSGSYNEQFF | TGCGCCAGCAGCCAATCAGGCTCCTACAATGAGCAGTTCTTC
TRBJ1-6 | TRBD1 | TRBV5-1 | . | CASSSRQGDNSPLHF | TGCGCCAGCAGCTCCAGACAGGGGGATAATTCACCCCTCCACTTT
TRBJ2-3 | TRBD1 | TRBV20-1 | many | CSALDRGTDTQYF | TGCAGTGCTTTAGACAGGGGGACAGATACGCAGTATTTT
TRBJ2-7 | TRBD2 | TRBV29-1 | many | CSVGTSGYEQYF | TGCAGCGTCGGTACTAGCGGCTACGAGCAGTACTTC
TRBJ2-3 | TRBD2 | TRBV18 | many | CASSPGLATFGTDTQYF | TGTGCCAGCTCACCGGGACTAGCGACCTTTGGGACAGATACGCAGTATTTT
TRBJ2-4 | TRBD2 | TRBV12-3/TRBV12-4 | once | CASSPSRGGIKGAKNIQYF | TGTGCCAGCAGCCCTTCGCGGGGGGGCATAAAGGGAGCCAAAAACATTCAGTACTTC
TRBJ1-2 | TRBD1 | TRBV4-1 | . | CASSQDDRAASYGYTF | TGCGCCAGCAGCCAGGATGACAGGGCAGCCAGCTATGGCTACACCTTC
TRBJ2-7 | . | TRBV6-1 | many | CASSPQLGGGPYEQYF | TGTGCCAGCAGCCCACAGCTCGGAGGGGGTCCCTACGAGCAGTACTTC
TRBJ2-5 | . | TRBV20-1 | many | CSARDLRLAEETQYF | TGCAGTGCTAGAGATTTAAGGTTGGCGGAAGAGACCCAGTACTTC